This T cell receptor beta chain is from a study of regulatory dendritic cells for organ transplantation. Study results and caveats: Mature dendritic cells appeared to drive more memory CD8+ clonal expansion than regulatory ones. Memory CD8+ T cells were the most oligoclonal; naive cells were highly diverse. Alloreactive memory CD8+ T cell pools varied considerably between individuals.

Repertoires were generated with immunoSEQ multiplex PCR, while TCRdb's copy carries only in-frame clones and drops some. The sample has approximately 35,000 clones, roughly nine tenths seen once; the top ten hold under 0.065%. In its sample, this clone was seen once. Its antigen is as yet unknown. CD4+ or CD8+ T cells were sorted as naive CD45RA+ or memory CD45RO+. The material sequenced was naive CD4+ T cells from blood. Described subset: CD45RA+ naive T cells. The receptor's source is a human donor in good health.

The CDR3 coding sequence is TGTGCCAGCAGCGAGGGACGATTGGAAAAACTGTTTTTT. It specifies CASSEGRLEKLFF. This rearrangement joins TRBV11-2 to TRBJ1-4; D possibly corresponds to TRBD1 (5 bases). CDR3 length: 13 amino acids. V lost 5 bases, J lost 8 bases, and 12 bases lay in between. CDR1 is SGHAT and CDR2 is FQNNGV in the germline V gene.